This TCR beta chain was sequenced for a study of regulatory T cells in long-lasting Graves disease. The study's findings and limits: Accuracy might have suffered from few samples.

This clonotype showed up many times. The antigen is undetermined. The authors built TCR beta libraries using iRepertoire HTBI primers and Arm-PCR of CDR3 regions. TCRdb called the multiplex PCR reads again in MiXCR, with one record for every CDR3 protein. The data contain about 540,000 distinct CDR3 sequences, roughly 14% of them singletons. Germline V CDR1 and CDR2: SQVTM, ANQGSEA. The CDR3 is 14 residues long. V trimming: 7 bases; J trimming: 4 bases; junction bases outside the gene matches: 6. Noted time point: newly diagnosed GD, antithyroid drugs for less than 3 months. PBMCs provided the RNA from which the TCR library was made. The sample was also reused in another study, on T cells in Graves' hyperthyroidism and ophthalmopathy. That report notes: Investigators excluded patients with uncontrolled infection, other autoimmune disease, pregnancy or lactation. Initially, a first-round RT-PCR of the TCR CDR3 employed the HTBI primer set. Also found in blood were most expanded thyroid clonotypes above 0.001.

This rearrangement joins TRBV29-1 to TRBJ2-7; 14 bases agree with TRBD2. The TCR comes from a man younger than 40 with Graves disease. The sequences come from peripheral blood mononuclear cells (PBMCs), collected at new diagnosis, from a patient treated with antithyroid drugs. In nucleotides, the CDR3 is TGCAGCGCCACGGGACTAGCGGGAGTGTACGAGCAGTACTTC. Amino acid sequence: CSATGLAGVYEQYF.